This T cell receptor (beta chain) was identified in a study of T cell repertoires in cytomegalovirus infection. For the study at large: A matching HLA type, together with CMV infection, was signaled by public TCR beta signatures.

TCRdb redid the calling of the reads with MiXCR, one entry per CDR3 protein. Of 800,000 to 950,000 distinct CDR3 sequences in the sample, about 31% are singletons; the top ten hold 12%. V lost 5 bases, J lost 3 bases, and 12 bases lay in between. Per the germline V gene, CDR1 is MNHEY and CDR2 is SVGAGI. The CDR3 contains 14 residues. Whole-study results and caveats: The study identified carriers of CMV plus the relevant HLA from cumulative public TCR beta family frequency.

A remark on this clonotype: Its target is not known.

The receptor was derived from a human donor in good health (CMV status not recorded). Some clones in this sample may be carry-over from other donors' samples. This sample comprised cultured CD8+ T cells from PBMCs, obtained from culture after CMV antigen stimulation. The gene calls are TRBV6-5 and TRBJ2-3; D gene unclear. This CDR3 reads CASSENYMTDTQYF. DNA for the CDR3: TGTGCCAGCAGTGAGAATTATATGACAGATACGCAGTATTTT.